This TCR beta chain was retrieved from a study of control samples from healthy donors and cancer patients. Only one count was recorded for this clone. TCRdb's table, derived via immunoSEQ multiplex PCR, lists solely in-frame clones and lacks some. Counted here are more than 60,000 clones, around 87% occurring once; the ten biggest clones make up about 6.5%. Germline CDR1 reads ENHRY; CDR2 reads SYGVKD. The CDR3 covers 14 residues. The V end lost 6 bases, the J end lost 1 base, and 12 bases lay between the germline ends. V is TRBV10-3 and J is TRBJ1-1; D might be TRBD1 (5 bases). This receptor was obtained from a man in his fifties or sixties with colorectal cancer. Sequences were obtained from PBMCs. CDR3 loop: CAISPRGSNTEAFF. CDR3 bases: TGTGCCATCAGCCCCCGGGGGTCGAACACTGAAGCTTTCTTT.